Below, 24 T cell receptor beta chains from the same sample are listed, as sequenced in a study of human T cells and chemical hapten exposure. Time point indicated: patch test 3, about 24 weeks after DPC sensitization. Regarding treatment: therapeutic diphenylcyclopropenone sensitization with weekly scalp DPC. TCRdb re-called the RACE reads with MiXCR, one entry per CDR3 protein. Of some 74,000 distinct CDR3 sequences listed, 10% to 15% are singletons. Sample: whole blood, taken in connection with sensitization to the hapten diphenylcyclopropenone (DPC). All receptors come from a woman in her fifties or sixties with alopecia areata. Some clones in this sample may be carry-over from other donors' samples.

This clonotype was seen a few times. The chain has TRBV6-6 and TRBJ2-3; 15 bases agree with TRBD2. The V and J ends lost 5 bases and 2 bases, in that order; junction bases with no gene match: 11. Looked up from germline, CDR1 is MNHNY and CDR2 is SVGAGI (reference sequence). There are 19 residues in the CDR3. As DNA, the CDR3 is TGTGCCAGCAGTGCGGGACTAGCGGGAGGAGAGGGGTTCACAGATACGCAGTATTTT. It translates to CASSAGLAGGEGFTDTQYF.

This clonotype was found a few times. The chain couples TRBV5-6 to TRBJ2-7; no definite D call. CDR1 SGHDT and CDR2 YYEEEE come from the germline V gene. The CDR3 covers 13 residues. Between the trimmed V and J ends, which lost 4 bases and 3 bases, there was a span of 11 bases. The CDR3 region is CASSPGRNYEQYF. In DNA form, the CDR3 reads TGTGCCAGCAGCCCTGGACGGAACTACGAGCAGTACTTC.

The V and J genes are TRBV5-6 and TRBJ2-5, with D uncertain. CDR3 size: 13 residues. V was shortened by 1 base and J by 6 bases, with 10 bases between the two germline ends. Germline values: CDR1 SGHDT, CDR2 YYEEEE. The CDR3 loop reads CASSLRILKTQYF. CDR3 DNA sequence: TGTGCCAGCAGCTTGCGAATTTTGAAGACCCAGTACTTC.

Ten or more counts support this clonotype. V and J are TRBV27 and TRBJ1-1; no clear D. Looked up from germline, CDR1 is MNHEY and CDR2 is SMNVEV (reference sequence). The CDR3 loop spans 14 amino acids. V lost 7 bases and J 6 bases, leaving 18 bases between the germline ends. The CDR3 coding sequence is TGTGCCAGCAACCCGTTAGGCCCGCGCCCTGAAGCTTTCTTT. Its translation: CASNPLGPRPEAFF.

This clonotype was seen ten or more times. The chain uses TRBV7-9 and TRBJ2-1, with D perhaps matching TRBD2 (5 bases). The germline gives CDR1 SEHNR, CDR2 FQNEAQ (reference sequence). Trimming cost V 2 bases and J 0 bases, with 8 bases left between them. CDR3 length equals 15 residues. The CDR3 DNA reads TGTGCCAGCAGCTTACGAGGGAGCTCCTACAATGAGCAGTTCTTC. This sequence encodes CASSLRGSSYNEQFF.

There are many counts of this clonotype. The chain carries TRBV29-1 and TRBJ2-3; D is possibly TRBD2 (6 bases). The germline V gene encodes CDR1 SQVTM and CDR2 ANQGSEA. CDR3 size: 16 residues. The V gene lost 5 bases and the J gene lost 0 bases, with 18 bases spanning the gap. The CDR3 DNA reads TGCAGCGTTCGCCCTGGTATGGGACTTAGCACAGATACGCAGTATTTT. It is translated as CSVRPGMGLSTDTQYF.

This clonotype showed up just a few times. The chain uses TRBV3-1 and TRBJ2-2; D remains unclear. This CDR3 has 16 amino acids. Per germline, CDR1 LGHDT and CDR2 YNNKEL (reference sequence). Deletions cut 1 base from V and 5 bases from J, with 14 bases between. CDR3 sequence reads: CASSQAPGHSTGELFF. The CDR3 DNA reads TGTGCCAGCAGCCAAGCCCCGGGCCATTCTACCGGGGAGCTGTTTTTT.

This clonotype was recorded at least ten times. The V and J genes are TRBV20-1 and TRBJ2-2; 8 nucleotides agree with TRBD2. Unmatched junction bases numbered 11, after V lost 6 bases and J lost 5 bases. The CDR3 contains 15 residues. Germline CDR1 is DFQATT and CDR2 is SNEGSKA (reference sequence). The CDR3 loop is CSATAGLVGTGELFF. The CDR3 coding sequence is TGCAGTGCCACAGCGGGACTAGTTGGTACCGGGGAGCTGTTTTTT.

The rearrangement joins TRBV5-5 to TRBJ2-3, with 10 nucleotides matching TRBD2. There are 15 residues in the CDR3. V dropped 3 bases and J dropped 6; count of bases not matched to a gene: 7. Per the germline V gene, CDR1 is SGHKS and CDR2 is YYEKEE (reference sequence). The CDR3 region has the DNA TGTGCCAGCAGCTCCCTAGGGACTAGCGCCGATACGCAGTATTTT. Its translation is CASSSLGTSADTQYF.

This clonotype was seen ten or more times. This chain links TRBV29-1 with TRBJ2-3; tentative D call: TRBD2 (6 bases). This CDR3 region has 13 residues. CDR1 and CDR2 (germline): SQVTM, ANQGSEA. V was pared by 4 bases and J by 7 bases, with 15 bases between. CDR3 bases: TGCAGCGTTGGTGGGATGGGACTGAATACGCAGTATTTT. It encodes CSVGGMGLNTQYF.

The table lists this clonotype with a few counts. The chain links TRBV10-3 to TRBJ2-7; no reliable D call. CDR1 and CDR2 (germline): ENHRY, SYGVKD. This CDR3 has 13 amino acids. V was cut by 7 bases and J by 0 bases, with 10 bases left in between. CDR3 loop: CAINRGPSYEQYF. The CDR3 coding sequence is TGTGCCATCAACCGCGGACCCTCCTACGAGCAGTACTTC.

This clonotype was counted ten times or more. The V and J genes are TRBV5-6 and TRBJ1-1; possible D gene TRBD1, 6 bases. Trimming left V 3 bases short and J 2 bases short, with 14 bases between. Per the germline V gene, CDR1 is SGHDT and CDR2 is YYEEEE. The CDR3 spans 15 residues. CDR3 in DNA: TGTGCCAGCAGCTGGGGGCCTACCCCTAACACTGAAGCTTTCTTT. It specifies CASSWGPTPNTEAFF.

This clonotype was recorded at least ten times. V is TRBV11-2 and J is TRBJ2-1; TRBD2 matches at 9 bases. Trimming cost V 7 bases and J 10 bases; bases outside gene matches: 14. The CDR3 loop spans 15 amino acids. Germline lookup yields CDR1 SGHAT and CDR2 FQNNGV. CDR3 coding DNA: TGTGCCAGCACCCCGACTAGCGGAATTACTAAAGAGCAGTTCTTC. This encodes CASTPTSGITKEQFF.

In its sample, this clonotype was seen once. The chain has TRBV20-1 and TRBJ1-4; maybe TRBD1 (6 bases). The CDR3 is 14 amino acids. The germline gives CDR1 DFQATT, CDR2 SNEGSKA (reference sequence). Trimming pared 4 bases from V and 8 bases from J, leaving 17 bases between. The CDR3 here is CSATRGGGSEKLFF. The CDR3 coding sequence is TGCAGTGCTACCAGGGGAGGGGGAAGCGAAAAACTGTTTTTT.

This clonotype was detected ten times or more. V gene TRBV3-1 combines with J gene TRBJ2-7; D is undetermined. The V and J ends lost 2 bases and 0 bases respectively, with 8 bases between them. Per the germline V gene, CDR1 is LGHDT and CDR2 is YNNKEL (reference sequence). The CDR3 extends over 14 amino acids. CDR3 DNA: TGTGCCAGCAGCCAACGGCAGACCTCCTACGAGCAGTACTTC. Translated, it gives CASSQRQTSYEQYF.

The V call is TRBV2, the J call TRBJ2-2; 11 nucleotides line up with TRBD2. CDR3 size: 15 residues. With 8 bases clipped from V and 7 bases from J, the junction kept 9 bases outside the gene matches. Germline V gene data show CDR1 as SNHLY and CDR2 as FYNNEI. The CDR3 sequence: CASFPLAGGGGELFF. In DNA form, the CDR3 reads TGTGCCAGCTTCCCGCTAGCGGGAGGAGGCGGGGAGCTGTTTTTT. The variable domain in full, with the rest retrieved from reference TRBV2 and TRBJ2-2, is EPEVTQTPSHQVTQMGQEVILRCVPISNHLYFYWYRQILGQKVEFLVSFYNNEISEKSEIFDDQFSVERPDGSNFTLKIRSTKLEDSAMYFCASFPLAGGGGELFFGEGSRLTVL.

This clonotype was seen many times. The chain employs TRBV12-3 or TRBV12-4 and TRBJ1-4, with D possibly TRBD1 on 5 matching bases. Between the trimmed V and J ends, which lost 5 bases and 7 bases, there was a span of 14 bases. The CDR3 contains 14 residues. Written as DNA, the CDR3 is TGTGCCAGCAGTCGAGGGGTGTCTAGTGAAAAACTGTTTTTT. It yields the protein CASSRGVSSEKLFF.

V gene TRBV15 combines with J gene TRBJ2-1; the match to TRBD2 covers 8 bases. The CDR3 extends over 15 amino acids. The V and J ends lost 0 bases and 8 bases, in that order; junction bases with no gene match: 6. Looked up from germline, CDR1 is LNHNV and CDR2 is YYDKDF (reference sequence). The CDR3 bases are TGTGCCACCAGCAGAGAGGGACTAGAGTCAGATGAGCAGTTCTTC. As protein: CATSREGLESDEQFF.

There are a few counts of this clonotype. The chain uses TRBV3-1 and TRBJ2-3; possibly TRBD2 for D (5 bases). Germline-derived CDR1 and CDR2 are LGHDT and YNNKEL (reference sequence). The V and J ends lost 1 base and 0 bases respectively, with 11 bases between them. The CDR3 runs 16 residues. CDR3 in DNA: TGTGCCAGCAGCCAAGGTTTGGAGCGGAGCACAGATACGCAGTATTTT. Translation gives CASSQGLERSTDTQYF.

The chain joins TRBV11-2 to TRBJ2-3; D possibly uses TRBD1 or TRBD2 (5 bases each). V shed 2 bases and J shed 13 bases, with 13 bases lying between them. The CDR3 consists of 12 residues. Germline values: CDR1 SGHAT, CDR2 FQNNGV. The CDR3, as DNA: TGTGCCAGCAGCTTAACCGGGACCATGGAGTATTTT. Protein sequence: CASSLTGTMEYF. The full variable domain, completed using reference TRBV11-2 and TRBJ2-3, is EAGVAQSPRYKIIEKRQSVAFWCNPISGHATLYWYQQILGQGPKLLIQFQNNGVVDDSQLPKDRFSAERLKGVDSTLKIQPAKLEDSAVYLCASSLTGTMEYFGPGTRLTVL.

This clonotype was observed a handful of times. This chain uses TRBV10-3 with TRBJ2-1; TRBD2 aligns across 15 bases. CDR3 size: 14 residues. The V and J ends lost 8 bases and 10 bases, in that order; junction bases with no gene match: 6. Per germline, CDR1 ENHRY and CDR2 SYGVKD. CDR3 in amino acids: CAIGGLAGGPEQFF. In nucleotides, the CDR3 is TGTGCCATCGGTGGACTAGCGGGAGGGCCGGAGCAGTTCTTC.

This clonotype was recorded many times. V and J are TRBV20-1 and TRBJ1-6, with 7 bases fitting TRBD1. The CDR3 has 13 residues. V gave up 2 bases and J gave up 10 bases; unmatched junction bases: 5. Germline CDR1 reads DFQATT; CDR2 reads SNEGSKA (reference sequence). CDR3 region: CSARNRGESPLHF. CDR3 in DNA: TGCAGTGCTAGAAACAGGGGAGAATCACCCCTCCACTTT.

In its sample, this clonotype was seen many times. The chain uses TRBV7-6 and TRBJ2-7; D might be TRBD1 or TRBD2, each matching 5 bases. V dropped 3 bases and J dropped 6 bases, with 12 bases sitting between them. The CDR3 sequence is 13 residues long. Per the germline V gene, CDR1 is SGHVS and CDR2 is FNYEAQ. The CDR3 region is CASSLGEPGEQYF. The DNA of the CDR3 is TGTGCCAGCAGCTTGGGGGAACCGGGCGAGCAGTACTTC.

CDR3 sequence (DNA): TGCAGTGCCTCTTGGACAGAGACTAACTATGGCTACACCTTC. This codes for CSASWTETNYGYTF. The genes are TRBV20-1 and TRBJ1-2, with a tentative D call TRBD1 (6 bases). V was clipped by 6 bases and J by 0 bases, with 14 bases between them. This CDR3 has 14 residues. Germline V lookup: CDR1 DFQATT, CDR2 SNEGSKA (reference sequence).